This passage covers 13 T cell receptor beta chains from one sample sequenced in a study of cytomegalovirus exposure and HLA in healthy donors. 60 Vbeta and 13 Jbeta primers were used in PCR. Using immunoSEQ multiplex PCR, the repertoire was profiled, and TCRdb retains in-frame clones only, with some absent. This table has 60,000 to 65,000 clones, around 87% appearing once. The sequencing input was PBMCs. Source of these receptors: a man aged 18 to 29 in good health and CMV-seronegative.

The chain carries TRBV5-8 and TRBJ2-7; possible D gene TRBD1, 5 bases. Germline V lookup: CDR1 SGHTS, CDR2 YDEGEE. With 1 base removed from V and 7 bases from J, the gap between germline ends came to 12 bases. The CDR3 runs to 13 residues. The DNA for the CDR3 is TGTGCCAGCAGCTTGTATGGGGCGTTAGAGCAGTACTTC. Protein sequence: CASSLYGALEQYF.

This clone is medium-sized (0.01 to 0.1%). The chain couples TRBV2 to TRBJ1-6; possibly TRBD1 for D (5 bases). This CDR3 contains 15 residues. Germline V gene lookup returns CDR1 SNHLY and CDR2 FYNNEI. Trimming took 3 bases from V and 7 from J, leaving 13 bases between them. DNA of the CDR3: TGTGCCAGCAGTGATACGGGGGGAGGGAATTCACCCCTCCACTTT. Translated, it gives CASSDTGGGNSPLHF. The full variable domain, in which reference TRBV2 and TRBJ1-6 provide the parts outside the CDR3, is EPEVTQTPSHQVTQMGQEVILRCVPISNHLYFYWYRQILGQKVEFLVSFYNNEISEKSEIFDDQFSVERPDGSNFTLKIRSTKLEDSAMYFCASSDTGGGNSPLHFGNGTRLTVT.

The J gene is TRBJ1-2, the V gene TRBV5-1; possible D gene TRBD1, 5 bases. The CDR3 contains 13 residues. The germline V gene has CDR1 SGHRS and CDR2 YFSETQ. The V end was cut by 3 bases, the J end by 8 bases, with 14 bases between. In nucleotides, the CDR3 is TGCGCCAGCAGCTCCACAGGTTTCGGCGGCTACACCTTC. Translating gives CASSSTGFGGYTF.

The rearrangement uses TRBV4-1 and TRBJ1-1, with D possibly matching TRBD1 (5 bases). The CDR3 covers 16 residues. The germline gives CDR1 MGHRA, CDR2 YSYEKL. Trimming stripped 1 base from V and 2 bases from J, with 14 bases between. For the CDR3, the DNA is TGCGCCAGCAGCCAAGGTGACAGAAACTTAAACACTGAAGCTTTCTTT. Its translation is CASSQGDRNLNTEAFF.

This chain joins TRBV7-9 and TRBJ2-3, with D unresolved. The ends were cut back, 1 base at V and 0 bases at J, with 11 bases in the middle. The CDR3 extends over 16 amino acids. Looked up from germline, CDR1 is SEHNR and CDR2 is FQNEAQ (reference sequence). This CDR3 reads CASSLEFVSSTDTQYF. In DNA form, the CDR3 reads TGTGCCAGCAGCTTAGAATTCGTCTCTAGCACAGATACGCAGTATTTT.

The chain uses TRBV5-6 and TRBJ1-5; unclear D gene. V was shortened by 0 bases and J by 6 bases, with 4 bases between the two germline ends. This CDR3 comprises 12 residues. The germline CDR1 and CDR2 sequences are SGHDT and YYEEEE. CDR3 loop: CASSLGPQPQHF. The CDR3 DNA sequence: TGTGCCAGCAGCTTGGGGCCTCAGCCCCAGCATTTT.

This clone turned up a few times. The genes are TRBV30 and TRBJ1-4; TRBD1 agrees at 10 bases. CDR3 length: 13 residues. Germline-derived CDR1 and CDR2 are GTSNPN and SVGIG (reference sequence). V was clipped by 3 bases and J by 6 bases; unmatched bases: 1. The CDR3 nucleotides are TGTGCCTGGAGGGGGACAGGGGATGAAAAACTGTTTTTT. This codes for CAWRGTGDEKLFF. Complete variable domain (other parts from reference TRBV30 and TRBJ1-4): SQTIHQWPATLVQPVGSPLSLECTVEGTSNPNLYWYRQAAGRGLQLLFYSVGIGQISSEVPQNLSASRPQDRQFILSSKKLLLSDSGFYLCAWRGTGDEKLFFGSGTQLSVL.

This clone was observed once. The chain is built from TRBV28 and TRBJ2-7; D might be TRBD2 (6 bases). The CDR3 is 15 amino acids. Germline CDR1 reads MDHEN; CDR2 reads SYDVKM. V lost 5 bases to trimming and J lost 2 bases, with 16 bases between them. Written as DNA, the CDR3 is TGTGCCAGCAGTCCGGGACTGACATCCCCCTACGAGCAGTACTTC. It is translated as CASSPGLTSPYEQYF.

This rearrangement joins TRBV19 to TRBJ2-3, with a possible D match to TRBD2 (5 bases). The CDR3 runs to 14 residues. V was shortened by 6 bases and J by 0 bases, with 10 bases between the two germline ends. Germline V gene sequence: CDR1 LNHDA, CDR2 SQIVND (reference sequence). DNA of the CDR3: TGTGCCAGTAGCCCTAGCCCTAGCACAGATACGCAGTATTTT. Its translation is CASSPSPSTDTQYF.

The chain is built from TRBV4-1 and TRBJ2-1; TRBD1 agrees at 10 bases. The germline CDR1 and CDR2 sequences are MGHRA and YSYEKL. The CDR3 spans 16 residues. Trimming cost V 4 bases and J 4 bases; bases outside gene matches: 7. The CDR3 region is CASSLPRGQGYNEQFF. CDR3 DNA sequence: TGCGCCAGCAGCCTTCCCAGGGGACAGGGGTACAATGAGCAGTTCTTC.

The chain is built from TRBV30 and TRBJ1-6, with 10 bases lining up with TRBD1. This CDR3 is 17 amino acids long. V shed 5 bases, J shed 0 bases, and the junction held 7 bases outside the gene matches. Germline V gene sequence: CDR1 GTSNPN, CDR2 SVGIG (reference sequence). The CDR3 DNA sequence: TGTGCCTGGGGCCGGACAGGGGGGAGCTCCTATAATTCACCCCTCCACTTT. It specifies CAWGRTGGSSYNSPLHF.

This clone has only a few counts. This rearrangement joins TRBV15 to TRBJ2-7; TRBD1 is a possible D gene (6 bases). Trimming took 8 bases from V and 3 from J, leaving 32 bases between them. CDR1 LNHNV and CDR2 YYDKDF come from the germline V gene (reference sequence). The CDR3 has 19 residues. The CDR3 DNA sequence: TGTGCCACCTATTTGGTCGGACAGCCACCCCTCAATAAAAACTACGAGCAGTACTTC. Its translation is CATYLVGQPPLNKNYEQYF.

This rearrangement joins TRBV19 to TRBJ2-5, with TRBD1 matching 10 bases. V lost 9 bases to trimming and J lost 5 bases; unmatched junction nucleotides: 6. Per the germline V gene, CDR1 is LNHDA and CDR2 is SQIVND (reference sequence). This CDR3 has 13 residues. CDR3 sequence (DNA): TGTGCCAGCTCGGGACAGGGGATGGAGACCCAGTACTTC. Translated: CASSGQGMETQYF. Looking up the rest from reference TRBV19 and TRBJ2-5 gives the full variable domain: DGGITQSPKYLFRKEGQNVTLSCEQNLNHDAMYWYRQDPGQGLRLIYYSQIVNDFQKGDIAEGYSVSREKKESFPLTVTSAQKNPTAFYLCASSGQGMETQYFGPGTRLLVL.